Below are 31 T cell receptor beta chains sequenced from a single sample in a study of T cell responses to AZD1222 COVID-19 vaccine. Assay used: immunoSEQ multiplex PCR; TCRdb lists only in-frame clones, some missing. The table records about 78,000 clones, 70% to 85% of them present only once. The sequencing here drew on peripheral blood, taken on day 0 of AZD1222 vaccination. These receptors all stem from an adult in good health.

The chain couples TRBV6-5 to TRBJ1-4; D gene ambiguous. Germline CDR1 reads MNHEY; CDR2 reads SVGAGI. The CDR3 runs to 14 residues. V was clipped by 2 bases and J by 4 bases, with 8 bases between them. For the CDR3, the DNA is TGTGCCAGCAGTTACGGGAGTAGTAATGAAAAACTGTTTTTT. Translating it yields CASSYGSSNEKLFF.

V gene TRBV7-9 combines with J gene TRBJ1-1; the D is unclear. The CDR3 runs to 14 residues. V lost 1 base and J lost 6, with 12 bases in between. Germline-derived CDR1 and CDR2 are SEHNR and FQNEAQ (reference sequence). The CDR3 DNA reads TGTGCCAGCAGCTTAGGTACCGAGAAGGCTGAAGCTTTCTTT. This encodes CASSLGTEKAEAFF.

V and J are TRBV19 and TRBJ1-2, with D perhaps TRBD1 (6 bases). V was trimmed by 4 bases and J by 0 bases, leaving 12 bases between them. The CDR3 contains 15 residues. Germline V lookup: CDR1 LNHDA, CDR2 SQIVND (reference sequence). Here the CDR3 reads CASSKTGSPNYGYTF. The CDR3 coding sequence is TGTGCCAGTAGTAAAACAGGGTCCCCTAACTATGGCTACACCTTC.

The count of this clone is one. This chain links TRBV5-4 with TRBJ2-7, with 7 bases that match TRBD1. The junction had 1 base not matched to a gene; V was cut back by 1 base and J by 6 bases. The CDR3 totals 12 residues. Germline assignment: CDR1 SGHNT and CDR2 YYREEE (reference sequence). CDR3 in DNA: TGTGCCAGCAGCTTGAGGGGGCGCGAGCAGTACTTC. Translated: CASSLRGREQYF.

This clone was seen more than once but under ten times. This chain uses TRBV10-3 with TRBJ2-3; the D gene is possibly TRBD2 (6 bases). Looked up from germline, CDR1 is ENHRY and CDR2 is SYGVKD. The V gene lost 2 bases and the J gene lost 0 bases, with 15 bases spanning the gap. CDR3 size: 17 residues. The CDR3 sequence: CAISEPLGLTSTDTQYF. Here the CDR3 DNA reads TGTGCCATCAGTGAGCCCTTGGGACTCACTAGCACAGATACGCAGTATTTT.

V usage is TRBV3-1 (or the pseudogene TRBV3-2) and J usage is TRBJ2-7; D gene unclear. Trimming took off 0 bases at V and 9 bases at J, with 9 bases between the two ends. The CDR3 has 12 amino acids. Germline values: CDR1 LGHDT, CDR2 YNNKEL (reference sequence). CDR3 sequence reads: CASSQESKGQYF. The CDR3 DNA is TGTGCCAGCAGCCAAGAGAGCAAGGGGCAGTACTTC.

Written as DNA, the CDR3 is TGTGCCAGTAGTAACCAAAGAGAGAACACTGAAGCTTTCTTT. Its translation: CASSNQRENTEAFF. The chain joins TRBV19 to TRBJ1-1; D gene ambiguous. The CDR3 is 14 amino acids. Germline assignment: CDR1 LNHDA and CDR2 SQIVND (reference sequence). The V end was cut by 4 bases, the J end by 1 base, with 10 bases between.

J is TRBJ1-1 and V is TRBV27; D uncertain. Germline assignment: CDR1 MNHEY and CDR2 SMNVEV (reference sequence). This CDR3 contains 12 residues. The V end lost 2 bases, the J end lost 2 bases, and 3 bases lay between the germline ends. Here the CDR3 DNA reads TGTGCCAGCAGTTTACCAAACACTGAAGCTTTCTTT. It yields the protein CASSLPNTEAFF.

The rearrangement links TRBV9 to TRBJ2-3, with D uncertain. In germline, CDR1 is SGDLS, CDR2 YYNGEE. Trimming stripped 0 bases from V and 3 bases from J, with 11 bases between. This CDR3 has 15 amino acids. The CDR3 region is CASSVAGVVTDTQYF. In DNA, the CDR3 is TGTGCCAGCAGCGTAGCGGGTGTGGTTACAGATACGCAGTATTTT.

The V gene is TRBV19, the J gene TRBJ1-4, with a possible D match to TRBD1 (5 bases). In germline, CDR1 is LNHDA, CDR2 SQIVND (reference sequence). Trimming pared 5 bases from V and 8 bases from J, leaving 15 bases between. The CDR3 runs to 14 residues. The CDR3 protein is CASSEQGVKEKLFF. The CDR3, as DNA: TGTGCCAGTAGTGAGCAGGGAGTAAAAGAAAAACTGTTTTTT.

The rearrangement uses TRBV19 and TRBJ2-1, with TRBD2 identical over 7 bases. Germline V gives CDR1 LNHDA, CDR2 SQIVND (reference sequence). Trimming cost V 3 bases and J 5 bases; bases outside gene matches: 4. The CDR3 extends over 14 amino acids. CDR3 loop: CASSIGGTNNEQFF. CDR3 coding DNA: TGTGCCAGTAGTATCGGGGGGACTAACAATGAGCAGTTCTTC.

The chain combines TRBV7-9 with TRBJ1-4, with a tentative D call TRBD1 (6 bases). The germline V gene encodes CDR1 SEHNR and CDR2 FQNEAQ (reference sequence). The CDR3 extends over 16 amino acids. The V end lost 1 base, the J end lost 3 bases, and 12 bases lay between the germline ends. For the CDR3, the DNA is TGTGCCAGCAGCTTAGTTTCCGGGACATCTAATGAAAAACTGTTTTTT. Protein: CASSLVSGTSNEKLFF. The whole variable domain, filled in from reference TRBV7-9 and TRBJ1-4, reads DTGVSQNPRHKITKRGQNVTFRCDPISEHNRLYWYRQTLGQGPEFLTYFQNEAQLEKSRLLSDRFSAERPKGSFSTLEIQRTEQGDSAMYLCASSLVSGTSNEKLFFGSGTQLSVL.

This chain links TRBV19 with TRBJ1-5, with D possibly matching TRBD1 (6 bases). Trimming removed 2 bases from V and 0 bases from J, with 11 bases in between. Per germline, CDR1 LNHDA and CDR2 SQIVND (reference sequence). The CDR3 is 16 amino acids. As DNA, the CDR3 is TGTGCCAGTAGTATAACATGGGGGCTTAGCAATCAGCCCCAGCATTTT. It yields the protein CASSITWGLSNQPQHF.

In its sample, this clone was seen a few times. The gene calls are TRBV7-2 and TRBJ2-3, with D uncertain. The V gene's germline CDR1 is SGHTA and CDR2 FQGNSA. This CDR3 has 14 residues. V was trimmed by 2 bases and J by 2 bases, leaving 8 bases between them. The CDR3 region has the DNA TGTGCCAGCAGCTTATCGACAATCACAGATACGCAGTATTTT. Translation gives CASSLSTITDTQYF.

The V call is TRBV9, the J call TRBJ1-4; 7 bases map to TRBD1. J gave up 3 bases and V 2 bases, and 4 bases lay outside the gene matches. The CDR3 is 15 residues long. Germline V lookup: CDR1 SGDLS, CDR2 YYNGEE. CDR3 coding DNA: TGTGCCAGCAGCGTCTCAGGGGGGGCTAATGAAAAACTGTTTTTT. Translating it yields CASSVSGGANEKLFF. The complete variable domain, with remaining parts taken from reference TRBV9 and TRBJ1-4, reads DSGVTQTPKHLITATGQRVTLRCSPRSGDLSVYWYQQSLDQGLQFLIQYYNGEERAKGNILERFSAQQFPDLHSELNLSSLELGDSALYFCASSVSGGANEKLFFGSGTQLSVL.

V usage is TRBV5-4 and J usage is TRBJ2-1; D tentatively fits TRBD1 or TRBD2 (6 bases each). Trimming removed 4 bases from V and 4 bases from J, with 24 bases in between. The CDR3 is 18 amino acids. Germline V gene sequence: CDR1 SGHNT, CDR2 YYREEE (reference sequence). The CDR3 reads CASSVPYRVGGPYNEQFF. CDR3 nucleotides: TGTGCCAGCAGCGTACCCTACAGGGTCGGGGGCCCATACAATGAGCAGTTCTTC.

This chain links TRBV7-2 with TRBJ2-7, with a possible D match to TRBD1 (5 bases). Trimming stripped 6 bases from V and 5 bases from J, with 8 bases between. This CDR3 has 11 amino acids. From germline, CDR1 is SGHTA and CDR2 FQGNSA. CDR3 region: CASSEGDEQYF. In DNA, the CDR3 is TGTGCCAGCAGTGAAGGGGACGAGCAGTACTTC.

This sequence joins TRBV5-1 and TRBJ2-1; the match to TRBD2 covers 10 bases. The germline gives CDR1 SGHRS, CDR2 YFSETQ. Unmatched junction bases numbered 1, after V lost 0 bases and J lost 4 bases. The CDR3 length is 15 residues. Here the CDR3 DNA reads TGCGCCAGCAGCTTGGATAGCGGGGGGTACAATGAGCAGTTCTTC. Its translation is CASSLDSGGYNEQFF.

V and J are TRBV19 and TRBJ2-7; the D gene is possibly TRBD2 (5 bases). Germline V CDR1 and CDR2: LNHDA, SQIVND (reference sequence). V was shortened by 5 bases and J by 6 bases, with 14 bases between the two germline ends. The CDR3 totals 13 residues. The CDR3 sequence: CASSPGFPGEQYF. CDR3 DNA sequence: TGTGCCAGTAGTCCGGGGTTCCCGGGCGAGCAGTACTTC.

V is TRBV3-1 (or the pseudogene TRBV3-2) and J is TRBJ2-2; 8 bases match TRBD2. The V and J ends lost 1 base and 4 bases, in that order; junction bases with no gene match: 5. The germline gives CDR1 LGHDT, CDR2 YNNKEL (reference sequence). CDR3 length: 16 residues. The CDR3 DNA is TGTGCCAGCAGCCAAGGGCGGGAGGACCCCACCGGGGAGCTGTTTTTT. Translation gives CASSQGREDPTGELFF.

V and J are TRBV6-4 and TRBJ1-2, with D tentatively TRBD1 (5 bases). The V gene's germline CDR1 is MRHNA and CDR2 SNTAGT. This CDR3 is 14 amino acids long. Trimming pared 6 bases from V and 1 base from J, leaving 12 bases between. CDR3 in DNA: TGTGCCAGCAGACCGGGGGGGGATAACTATGGCTACACCTTC. Amino acids: CASRPGGDNYGYTF.

This chain joins TRBV2 and TRBJ2-1; D ambiguous. CDR3 length equals 13 residues. With 2 bases removed from V and 6 bases from J, the gap between germline ends came to 8 bases. Germline CDR1 SNHLY, CDR2 FYNNEI. Written as DNA, the CDR3 is TGTGCCAGCAGTGAATCCAGCCCCAATGAGCAGTTCTTC. Protein product: CASSESSPNEQFF.

This clone is a singleton in its sample. The chain is built from TRBV15 and TRBJ2-5; D gene uncertain. CDR1 and CDR2 (germline): LNHNV, YYDKDF (reference sequence). The germline V and J ends were trimmed by 0 bases and 4 bases, with 3 bases remaining between them. The CDR3 runs to 12 residues. The CDR3 protein is CATSRDLETQYF. CDR3 nucleotide sequence: TGTGCCACCAGCAGAGATTTAGAGACCCAGTACTTC.

The chain combines TRBV3-1 (or the pseudogene TRBV3-2) with TRBJ1-1; a weak D match, TRBD1 (5 bases). Germline V gives CDR1 LGHDT, CDR2 YNNKEL (reference sequence). The V and J ends lost 1 base and 10 bases respectively, with 13 bases between them. This CDR3 has 13 residues. The CDR3 coding sequence is TGTGCCAGCAGCCAAGCGGAATGGGGCCGAGCTTTCTTT. This codes for CASSQAEWGRAFF.

The chain combines TRBV9 with TRBJ1-2; perhaps TRBD1 as D (5 bases). The germline CDR1 and CDR2 sequences are SGDLS and YYNGEE. Trimming stripped 4 bases from V and 4 bases from J, with 14 bases between. The length of the CDR3 is 14 residues. The CDR3 DNA sequence: TGTGCCAGCAGCCAATTGACAGTTACCTATGGCTACACCTTC. Translated, it gives CASSQLTVTYGYTF.

This chain joins TRBV11-1 and TRBJ2-3; 10 nucleotides match TRBD2. J gave up 4 bases and V 2 bases, and 3 bases lay outside the gene matches. CDR3 length equals 15 residues. Per the germline V gene, CDR1 is SGHAT and CDR2 is FQDESV (reference sequence). As DNA, the CDR3 is TGTGCCAGCAGCTTATCAGCGGGGGGGCCAGATACGCAGTATTTT. Its protein is CASSLSAGGPDTQYF.

The chain joins TRBV6-6 to TRBJ2-2; D remains ambiguous. Trimming took 0 bases from V and 4 from J, leaving 0 bases between them. Germline assignment: CDR1 MNHNY and CDR2 SVGAGI (reference sequence). The CDR3 has 12 residues. CDR3 region: CASSYSTGELFF. For the CDR3, the DNA is TGTGCCAGCAGTTACTCCACCGGGGAGCTGTTTTTT.

V is TRBV12-3 or TRBV12-4 and J is TRBJ1-1, with D perhaps TRBD1 (5 bases). This CDR3 has 12 residues. V was clipped by 6 bases and J by 7 bases, with 12 bases between them. DNA for the CDR3: TGTGCCAGCAGAGTTGGGGGGTTTGAAGCTTTCTTT. Its translation is CASRVGGFEAFF.

CDR3 region: CAIKGLDRPDTQYF. CDR3 coding DNA: TGTGCCATCAAAGGGCTGGATAGACCTGATACGCAGTATTTT. The chain joins TRBV10-3 to TRBJ2-3; D is uncertain. Trimming removed 7 bases at V and 6 bases at J, with 17 bases between. Per the germline V gene, CDR1 is ENHRY and CDR2 is SYGVKD. There are 14 residues in the CDR3.

V gene TRBV12-3 or TRBV12-4 combines with J gene TRBJ1-1; no clear D. V lost 6 bases to trimming and J lost 11 bases, with 16 bases between them. This CDR3 has 12 residues. CDR3 nucleotide sequence: TGTGCCAGCAGGGGCGGGAGGACTTGGGCTTTCTTT. This sequence encodes CASRGGRTWAFF.

The gene calls are TRBV2 and TRBJ2-5; a possible D gene is TRBD2 (7 bases). The CDR3 loop spans 15 amino acids. V lost 7 bases to trimming and J lost 5 bases, with 20 bases between them. Germline-derived CDR1 and CDR2 are SNHLY and FYNNEI. The CDR3 DNA reads TGTGCCAGCAAAATTACGGGGGGCCTTAGGGAGACCCAGTACTTC. Protein product: CASKITGGLRETQYF.